This T cell receptor beta chain was retrieved from a study of cytotoxic CD8 clonotypes in ibrutinib-treated CLL. Overall study: Of a cohort that held about a dozen relapsed/refractory and some 16 treatment-naive patients, fewer than 18 were IGHV unmutated. Response sampling took place at median 12 months of treatment, range 6 to 36. The samples contained 260,000 or so productive templates on average. They also contained an average of 94,082 productive rearrangements. Regarding the study as a whole: Pretreatment clonality was elevated relative to age-matched healthy donors and paralleled circulating CD8+ T-cell counts.

Method: immunoSEQ multiplex PCR; TCRdb's copy keeps in-frame clones and lacks some. Of about 140,000 clones in the sample, less than 95% are singletons; the top ten hold 10% to 14%. The CDR3 spans 14 residues. The J segment lost 9 bases and the V segment lost 5 bases, leaving 11 bases of the junction unmatched. Germline V gene lookup returns CDR1 LNHDA and CDR2 SQIVND (reference sequence). Remarks on this clone: As yet, its antigen is unknown.

The material was PBMCs, obtained after 12 months of ibrutinib treatment. The clonotype originates from a human donor with chronic lymphocytic leukemia. The gene calls are TRBV19 and TRBJ2-3; 7 bases agree with TRBD2. In DNA form, the CDR3 reads TGTGCCAGTAGTTTACGACTAGCTGGGGGAACGCAGTATTTT. Its protein is CASSLRLAGGTQYF. Drawing the rest from reference TRBV19 and TRBJ2-3, the complete variable domain is DGGITQSPKYLFRKEGQNVTLSCEQNLNHDAMYWYRQDPGQGLRLIYYSQIVNDFQKGDIAEGYSVSREKKESFPLTVTSAQKNPTAFYLCASSLRLAGGTQYFGPGTRLTVL.